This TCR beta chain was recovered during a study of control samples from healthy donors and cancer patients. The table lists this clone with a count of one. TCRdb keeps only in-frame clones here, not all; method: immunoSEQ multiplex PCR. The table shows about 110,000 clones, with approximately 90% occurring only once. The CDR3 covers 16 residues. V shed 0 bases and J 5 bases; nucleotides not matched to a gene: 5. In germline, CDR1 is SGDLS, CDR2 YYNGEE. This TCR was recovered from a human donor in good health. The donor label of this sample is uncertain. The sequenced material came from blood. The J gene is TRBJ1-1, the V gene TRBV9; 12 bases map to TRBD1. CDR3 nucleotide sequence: TGTGCCAGCAGCGTAGGGGGACAGGGGGCTGGGACTGAAGCTTTCTTT. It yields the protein CASSVGGQGAGTEAFF.